These 3 T cell receptor beta chains came from one sample sequenced in a study of beta chain features in type 1 diabetes. The whole isolated RNA underwent reverse transcription, so sequencing captured expressed TCRB transcripts. The repertoire was sequenced with immunoSEQ multiplex PCR; TCRdb's copy has only in-frame clones and lacks some. The data show hundreds of thousands of clones, with over 12% seen just once and approximately 0.043% held by the top ten. Study outcomes and limitations: Among all four CD4+ subsets, Type 1 diabetes patients had TCRB CDR3s that were moderately but significantly shorter.

No cognate antigen is known for these TCRs. Sequenced material: naive CD4+ T cells from blood. The receptors come from a man between 18 and 29 years old with type 1 diabetes.

This chain uses TRBV5-1 with TRBJ2-2; D is ambiguous. The CDR3 loop spans 11 amino acids. The germline V and J ends were trimmed by 2 bases and 6 bases, with 2 bases remaining between them. Germline loops: CDR1 SGHRS, CDR2 YFSETQ. The CDR3 region is CASSFPGELFF. The CDR3 nucleotides read TGCGCCAGCAGCTTTCCCGGGGAGCTGTTTTTT. Combining the CDR3 with reference TRBV5-1 and TRBJ2-2 gives the whole variable domain KAGVTQTPRYLIKTRGQQVTLSCSPISGHRSVSWYQQTPGQGLQFLFEYFSETQRNKGNFPGRFSGRQFSNSRSEMNVSTLELGDSALYLCASSFPGELFFGEGSRLTVL.

The rearrangement links TRBV30 to TRBJ2-7; a weak D match, TRBD2 (6 bases). CDR3 length: 13 residues. CDR1 is GTSNPN, CDR2 SVGIG, per germline (reference sequence). V shed 4 bases and J shed 3 bases, with 13 bases lying between them. This CDR3 reads CAWTGLPYYEQYF. The CDR3 DNA reads as TGTGCCTGGACTGGACTACCTTACTACGAGCAGTACTTC.

The chain uses TRBV9 and TRBJ2-5; possibly TRBD2 for D (6 bases). The CDR3 spans 17 residues. The V and J ends lost 0 bases and 0 bases respectively, with 15 bases between them. Germline CDR1 SGDLS, CDR2 YYNGEE. This CDR3 reads CASSVGGLGGYQETQYF. The CDR3 DNA sequence: TGTGCCAGCAGCGTAGGGGGACTTGGCGGGTACCAAGAGACCCAGTACTTC.